A single sample is the source of the 19 T cell receptor beta chains below, sequenced in a study of CD8+ T cells in alopecia areata. cDNA reverse transcribed from extracted RNA served as the sequencing template. Profiling relied on immunoSEQ multiplex PCR, and the TCRdb table lists in-frame clones only, not all of them. Counted here are over 150,000 clones, roughly 60% occurring once; the ten biggest clones make up under 2%. Sequencing used CD4+ T cells sorted from blood, obtained at week 0. The receptors here all came from a human donor with alopecia areata.

The chain recombines TRBV2 with TRBJ1-5; 8 bases agree with TRBD1. The germline CDR1 and CDR2 sequences are SNHLY and FYNNEI. The length of the CDR3 is 13 residues. J was trimmed by 7 bases and V by 7 bases; bases with no gene match: 6. The CDR3 spells CASIQGAGQPQHF. The CDR3 nucleotides are TGTGCCAGCATTCAGGGGGCAGGACAGCCCCAGCATTTT.

The chain joins TRBV5-1 to TRBJ2-1; the D call may be TRBD1 or TRBD2 (5 bases each). The CDR3 runs 15 residues. V was trimmed by 6 bases and J by 5 bases, leaving 18 bases between them. CDR1 and CDR2 (germline): SGHRS, YFSETQ. CDR3: CASTRGASANNEQFF. In DNA form, the CDR3 reads TGCGCCAGCACCAGAGGGGCATCCGCTAACAATGAGCAGTTCTTC.

This chain links TRBV5-6 with TRBJ2-1, with D maybe TRBD1 (6 bases). The CDR3 is 15 residues long. Trimming cost V 3 bases and J 9 bases, with 19 bases left between them. The germline V gene encodes CDR1 SGHDT and CDR2 YYEEEE. The CDR3 bases are TGTGCCAGCAGCTCTCCCGGTACAGGGAGTGGTGAGCAGTTCTTC. It is translated as CASSSPGTGSGEQFF.

CDR3 sequence (DNA): TGTGCCAGCAGCCCAAAAAAGCCCACAGATACGCAGTATTTT. Protein sequence: CASSPKKPTDTQYF. The J gene is TRBJ2-3, the V gene TRBV11-2; D not resolved. V gave up 5 bases and J gave up 2 bases, with 11 bases separating them. This CDR3 spans 14 amino acids. CDR1 is SGHAT, CDR2 FQNNGV, per germline.

This clone was counted a few times. The V and J genes are TRBV5-1 and TRBJ2-1, with D perhaps TRBD1 (6 bases). The germline CDR1 and CDR2 sequences are SGHRS and YFSETQ. The CDR3 has 16 residues. Trimming stripped 2 bases from V and 5 bases from J, with 17 bases between. CDR3 sequence: CASSFTWGTPNNEQFF. CDR3 DNA sequence: TGCGCCAGCAGCTTTACCTGGGGGACACCAAACAATGAGCAGTTCTTC.

The chain uses TRBV29-1 and TRBJ2-5; D is perhaps TRBD1 (6 bases). This CDR3 region has 16 residues. V was pared by 6 bases and J by 2 bases, with 22 bases between. CDR1 SQVTM and CDR2 ANQGSEA come from the germline V gene. Here the CDR3 reads CSVREHRAGRQETQYF. The CDR3 DNA reads as TGCAGCGTCCGAGAACACAGGGCCGGGCGTCAAGAGACCCAGTACTTC.

The chain couples TRBV5-1 to TRBJ2-6; 7 bases are a match to TRBD1. V trimming: 3 bases; J trimming: 2 bases; junction bases outside the gene matches: 8. Germline V gene data show CDR1 as SGHRS and CDR2 as YFSETQ. The CDR3 runs to 17 residues. The DNA for the CDR3 is TGCGCCAGCAGCTCTGTGCAGGGGGACCCTGGGGCCAACGTCCTGACTTTC. Translating it yields CASSSVQGDPGANVLTF.

This chain links TRBV5-1 with TRBJ2-2; TRBD2 agrees at 8 bases. The germline V gene encodes CDR1 SGHRS and CDR2 YFSETQ. V lost 4 bases to trimming and J lost 1 base; unmatched junction nucleotides: 6. This CDR3 spans 16 amino acids. CDR3 DNA: TGCGCCAGCAGCATGAGCGGGGGAAAGAACACCGGGGAGCTGTTTTTT. Encoded protein: CASSMSGGKNTGELFF.

The chain is built from TRBV30 and TRBJ2-1; D remains ambiguous. CDR1 is GTSNPN and CDR2 is SVGIG in the germline V gene (reference sequence). Trimming stripped 3 bases from V and 5 bases from J, with 23 bases between. This CDR3 contains 17 residues. CDR3 sequence: CAWRILTSGHFNNEQFF. The CDR3 DNA is TGTGCCTGGAGGATACTGACCTCGGGCCACTTCAACAATGAGCAGTTCTTC. Using reference TRBV30 and TRBJ2-1 for the parts outside the CDR3, the full variable domain is SQTIHQWPATLVQPVGSPLSLECTVEGTSNPNLYWYRQAAGRGLQLLFYSVGIGQISSEVPQNLSASRPQDRQFILSSKKLLLSDSGFYLCAWRILTSGHFNNEQFFGPGTRLTVL.

This clone was found a few times. V and J are TRBV30 and TRBJ1-2; unclear D gene. The CDR3 loop spans 11 amino acids. Deletions cut 3 bases from V and 6 bases from J, with 8 bases between. CDR1 GTSNPN and CDR2 SVGIG come from the germline V gene (reference sequence). The CDR3 sequence: CAWRDLNGYTF. CDR3 bases: TGTGCCTGGAGAGACCTAAATGGCTACACCTTC.

V usage is TRBV7-2 and J usage is TRBJ2-7; 10 bases map to TRBD1. The CDR3 extends over 15 amino acids. Germline values: CDR1 SGHTA, CDR2 FQGNSA. Unmatched junction bases numbered 8, after V lost 6 bases and J lost 3 bases. DNA for the CDR3: TGTGCCAGCAGAGCCGGGACAGGGGTCTTCTACGAGCAGTACTTC. This sequence encodes CASRAGTGVFYEQYF.

This rearrangement joins TRBV9 to TRBJ2-2; 11 bases agree with TRBD2. The CDR3 totals 20 residues. Losses at the gene ends were 4 bases for V and 3 bases for J; bases not matched to a gene: 17. From germline, CDR1 is SGDLS and CDR2 YYNGEE. The CDR3 nucleotides are TGTGCCAGCAGCCTAACGTCTAGCGGGGGGCTGGGGATGGACACCGGGGAGCTGTTTTTT. Its protein is CASSLTSSGGLGMDTGELFF.

The chain carries TRBV4-3 and TRBJ1-2; the D is unclear. The CDR3 loop spans 13 amino acids. In germline, CDR1 is LGHNA, CDR2 YSLEER. V lost 0 bases, J lost 7 bases, and 9 bases lay in between. Here the CDR3 reads CASSQDLLVGYTF. The DNA of the CDR3 is TGCGCCAGCAGCCAAGACCTATTGGTTGGCTACACCTTC.

The chain couples TRBV30 to TRBJ2-6; D remains ambiguous. Germline lookup yields CDR1 GTSNPN and CDR2 SVGIG (reference sequence). The CDR3 is 12 residues long. V shed 2 bases and J shed 12 bases, with 11 bases lying between them. The DNA for the CDR3 is TGTGCCTGGAGTCAAGATGCCGCCGTCCTGACTTTC. As protein: CAWSQDAAVLTF.

The rearrangement joins TRBV29-1 to TRBJ2-7, with 8 bases aligning to TRBD1. Germline trimming cut 7 bases from V and 0 bases from J; bases unmatched to any gene: 5. This CDR3 has 13 amino acids. The germline gives CDR1 SQVTM, CDR2 ANQGSEA. CDR3 residues: CSAEGTGSYEQYF. CDR3 nucleotides: TGCAGCGCCGAAGGGACAGGCTCCTACGAGCAGTACTTC.

The genes are TRBV29-1 and TRBJ2-5; TRBD2 might be the D (7 bases). The CDR3 is made up of 14 amino acids. The germline V gene has CDR1 SQVTM and CDR2 ANQGSEA. The germline V and J ends were trimmed by 6 bases and 1 base, with 15 bases remaining between them. CDR3 DNA: TGCAGCGTAATCGGCGCGGGGGCCCAAGAGACCCAGTACTTC. This translates into CSVIGAGAQETQYF.

The rearrangement links TRBV4-3 to TRBJ1-4; 9 positions match TRBD1. The CDR3 covers 15 residues. The germline V gene encodes CDR1 LGHNA and CDR2 YSLEER. The J segment lost 11 bases and the V segment lost 0 bases, leaving 7 bases of the junction unmatched. In nucleotides, the CDR3 is TGCGCCAGCAGCCAAGATGAGTTGACAGGGGGGAAACTGTTTTTT. Translation gives CASSQDELTGGKLFF.

This clone has only a few counts. The chain is built from TRBV10-3 and TRBJ2-7; TRBD2 might be the D (6 bases). The V gene's germline CDR1 is ENHRY and CDR2 SYGVKD. Trimming pared 8 bases from V and 3 bases from J, leaving 20 bases between. There are 15 residues in the CDR3. The CDR3 reads CAIRGEWSTLYEQYF. CDR3 in DNA: TGTGCCATCCGCGGGGAGTGGAGTACCCTCTACGAGCAGTACTTC.

J is TRBJ2-5 and V is TRBV29-1; tentatively, D is TRBD2 (5 bases). CDR1 and CDR2 from the germline V gene are SQVTM and ANQGSEA. The CDR3 is made up of 14 amino acids. V lost 3 bases and J 3 bases, leaving 14 bases between the germline ends. The CDR3: CSVDRGPSKETQYF. The CDR3 nucleotides are TGCAGCGTTGATCGAGGGCCTTCCAAAGAGACCCAGTACTTC.